The clone carrying this T cell receptor (beta chain) was seen more than once but under ten times. Its antigen is as yet unknown. V gave up 3 bases and J gave up 0 bases, with 8 bases separating them. From germline, CDR1 is LNHNV and CDR2 YYDKDF (reference sequence). The CDR3 runs to 15 residues. The data stem from a study of cytomegalovirus exposure and HLA in healthy donors. Study-wide results and caveats: More clonal expansion characterized HLA-associated TCR beta chains than equally common others in a later analysis. Trimming of TCR beta V- and J-genes showed a link, identified in a later analysis, to a missense DCLRE1C variant. Researchers catalogued some 160 TCR beta chains as cytomegalovirus-associated.

The PCR ran on 60 Vbeta and 13 Jbeta primers. Source study methods: About 80 million unique TCR beta chains, around 11 million of them shared, were counted by a later analysis. Only in-frame clones appear in the TCRdb table, and some are missing; sequencing was by immunoSEQ multiplex PCR. Clone size and the V and J calls come from that table; the DNA yielded D and trimming. The data contain 200,000 to 250,000 clones, approximately 79% of them singletons. This chain joins TRBV15 and TRBJ2-2; weak D call: TRBD1 (6 bases). Sequencing was done on a sample of PBMCs. The origin of this receptor is a man between 45 and 60 years old in good health and CMV-seronegative. CDR3 coding DNA: TGTGCCACCAGCAGGGACAGATCGAACACCGGGGAGCTGTTTTTT. Translating gives CATSRDRSNTGELFF.